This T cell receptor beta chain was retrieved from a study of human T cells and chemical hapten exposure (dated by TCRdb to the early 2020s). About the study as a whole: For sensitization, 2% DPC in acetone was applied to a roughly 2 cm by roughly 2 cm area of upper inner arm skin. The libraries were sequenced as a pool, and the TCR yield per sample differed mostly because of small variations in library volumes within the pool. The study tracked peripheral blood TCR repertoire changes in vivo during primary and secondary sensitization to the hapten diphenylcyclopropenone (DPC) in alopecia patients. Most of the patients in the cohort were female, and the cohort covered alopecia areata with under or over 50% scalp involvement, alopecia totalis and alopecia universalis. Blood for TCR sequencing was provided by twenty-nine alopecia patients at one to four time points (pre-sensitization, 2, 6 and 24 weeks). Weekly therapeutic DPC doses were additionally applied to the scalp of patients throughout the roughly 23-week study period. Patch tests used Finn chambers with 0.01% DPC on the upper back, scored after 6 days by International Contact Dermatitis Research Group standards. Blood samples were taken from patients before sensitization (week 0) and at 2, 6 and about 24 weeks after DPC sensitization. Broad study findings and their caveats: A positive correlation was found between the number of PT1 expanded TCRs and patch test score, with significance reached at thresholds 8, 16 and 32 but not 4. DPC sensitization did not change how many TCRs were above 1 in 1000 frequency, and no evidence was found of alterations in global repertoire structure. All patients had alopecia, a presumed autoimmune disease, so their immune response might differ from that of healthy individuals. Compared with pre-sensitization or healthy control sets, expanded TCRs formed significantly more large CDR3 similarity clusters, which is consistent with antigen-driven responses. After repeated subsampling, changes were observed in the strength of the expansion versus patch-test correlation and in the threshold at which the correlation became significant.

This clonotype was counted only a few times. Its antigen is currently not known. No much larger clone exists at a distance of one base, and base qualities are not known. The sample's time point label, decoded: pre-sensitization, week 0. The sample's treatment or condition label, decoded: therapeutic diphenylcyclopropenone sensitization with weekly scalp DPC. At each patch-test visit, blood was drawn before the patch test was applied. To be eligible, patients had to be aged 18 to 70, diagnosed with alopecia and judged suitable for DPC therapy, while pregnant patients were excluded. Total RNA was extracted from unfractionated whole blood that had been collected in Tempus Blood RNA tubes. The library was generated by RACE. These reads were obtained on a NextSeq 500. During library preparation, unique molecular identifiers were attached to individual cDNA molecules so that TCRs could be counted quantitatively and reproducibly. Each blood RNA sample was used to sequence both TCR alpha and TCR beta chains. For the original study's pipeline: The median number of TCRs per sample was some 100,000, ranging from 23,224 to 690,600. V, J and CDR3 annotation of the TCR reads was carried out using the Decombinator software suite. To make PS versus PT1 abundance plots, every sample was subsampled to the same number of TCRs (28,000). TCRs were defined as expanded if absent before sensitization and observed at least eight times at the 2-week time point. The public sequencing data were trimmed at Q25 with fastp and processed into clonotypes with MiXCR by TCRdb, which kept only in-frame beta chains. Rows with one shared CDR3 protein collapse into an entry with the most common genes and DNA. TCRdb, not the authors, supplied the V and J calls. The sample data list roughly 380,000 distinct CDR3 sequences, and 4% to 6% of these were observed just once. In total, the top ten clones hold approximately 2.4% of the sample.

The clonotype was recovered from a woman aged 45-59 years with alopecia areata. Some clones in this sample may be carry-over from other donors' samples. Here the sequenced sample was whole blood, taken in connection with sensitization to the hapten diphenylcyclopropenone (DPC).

For the CDR3, the sequence is CASSPRRANQPQHF. Here is the DNA: TGTGCCAGCAGTCCCCGTCGAGCCAATCAGCCCCAGCATTTT. Rearrangement joined TRBV27 to TRBJ1-5, with no confident D gene call. Based on the germline V gene (reference sequence), the CDR1 and CDR2 sequences are MNHEY and SMNVEV. The CDR3 runs 14 amino acids, cysteine and phenylalanine included. Just CDR3 DNA is preserved here, 42 bases in frame from base 1. The junction shows trimming of 5 bases on V and 3 bases on J, plus 11 bases between the germline ends.